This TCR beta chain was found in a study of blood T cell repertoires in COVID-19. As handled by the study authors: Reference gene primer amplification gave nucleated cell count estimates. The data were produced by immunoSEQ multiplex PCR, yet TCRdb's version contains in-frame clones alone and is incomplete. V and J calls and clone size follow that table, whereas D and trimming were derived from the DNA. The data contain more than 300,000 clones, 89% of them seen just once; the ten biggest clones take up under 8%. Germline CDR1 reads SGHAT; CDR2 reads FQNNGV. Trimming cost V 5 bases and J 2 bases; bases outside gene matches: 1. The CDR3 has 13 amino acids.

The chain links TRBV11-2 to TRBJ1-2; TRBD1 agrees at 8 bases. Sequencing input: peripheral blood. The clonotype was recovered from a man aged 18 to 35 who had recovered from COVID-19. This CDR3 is CASSRTGNYGYTF. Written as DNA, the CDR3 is TGTGCCAGCAGCAGGACAGGGAACTATGGCTACACCTTC. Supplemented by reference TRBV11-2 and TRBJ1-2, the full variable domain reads EAGVAQSPRYKIIEKRQSVAFWCNPISGHATLYWYQQILGQGPKLLIQFQNNGVVDDSQLPKDRFSAERLKGVDSTLKIQPAKLEDSAVYLCASSRTGNYGYTFGSGTRLTVV.